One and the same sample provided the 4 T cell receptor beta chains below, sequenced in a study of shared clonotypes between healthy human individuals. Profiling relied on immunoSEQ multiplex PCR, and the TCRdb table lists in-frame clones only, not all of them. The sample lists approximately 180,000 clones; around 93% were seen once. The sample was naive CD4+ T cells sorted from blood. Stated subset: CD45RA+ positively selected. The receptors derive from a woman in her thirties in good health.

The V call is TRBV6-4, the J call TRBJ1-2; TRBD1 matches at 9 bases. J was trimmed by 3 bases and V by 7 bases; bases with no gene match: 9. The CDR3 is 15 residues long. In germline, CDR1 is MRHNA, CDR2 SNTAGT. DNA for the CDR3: TGTGCCAGCACCAGAACAGGGGGCAGAGACTATGGCTACACCTTC. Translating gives CASTRTGGRDYGYTF.

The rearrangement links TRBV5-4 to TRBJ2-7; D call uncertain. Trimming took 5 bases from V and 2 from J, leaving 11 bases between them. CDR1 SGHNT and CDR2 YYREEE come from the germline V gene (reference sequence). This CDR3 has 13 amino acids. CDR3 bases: TGTGCCAGCAGTATGGCAGGACCCTACGAGCAGTACTTC. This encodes CASSMAGPYEQYF.

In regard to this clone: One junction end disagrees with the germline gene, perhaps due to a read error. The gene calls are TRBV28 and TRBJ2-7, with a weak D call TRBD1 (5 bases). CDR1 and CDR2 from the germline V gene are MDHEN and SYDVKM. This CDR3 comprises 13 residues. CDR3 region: CASIRAGSSEQYF. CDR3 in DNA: TGTGCCAGCATTAGGGCAGGGTCCTCCGAGCAGTACTTC.

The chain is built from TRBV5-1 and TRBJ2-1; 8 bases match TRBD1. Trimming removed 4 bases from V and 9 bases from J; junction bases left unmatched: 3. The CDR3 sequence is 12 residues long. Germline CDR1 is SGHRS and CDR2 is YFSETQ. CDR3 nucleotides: TGCGCCAGCAGCGAGGACAGGGTTGAGCAGTTCTTC. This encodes CASSEDRVEQFF.